Described below is a single T cell receptor (beta chain) sequence and its context. Its antigen is not known. This sample stems from a study of T-cell reconstitution after alpha-beta-depleted transplantation in children. Unique molecular identifiers featured in how the TCRbeta library was prepared. TCRdb re-derived calls from the PCR reads in MiXCR, one entry per CDR3 protein. In the table there are fewer than 700,000 distinct CDR3 sequences, 13% of which are singletons. Germline V gives CDR1 MDHEN, CDR2 SYDVKM. The CDR3 consists of 13 residues. V gave up 7 bases and J gave up 1 base, with 11 bases separating them. Findings and caveats of the study: Most T-cell counts and diversity one year after the transplant came from T cells that were newly produced.

This receptor was obtained from a male patient aged 10 to 17 who had a stem cell transplant for acute myeloid leukemia, so the T cells may come from the graft donor. The V and J genes are TRBV28 and TRBJ2-7; unclear D gene. This sample comprised PBMCs, mostly from graft donor cells, obtained 360 days after TCRalphabeta/CD19-depleted stem cell transplant. CDR3 region: CASILQVSYEQYF. The CDR3 DNA follows: TGTGCCAGCATTTTGCAGGTGTCCTACGAGCAGTACTTC.